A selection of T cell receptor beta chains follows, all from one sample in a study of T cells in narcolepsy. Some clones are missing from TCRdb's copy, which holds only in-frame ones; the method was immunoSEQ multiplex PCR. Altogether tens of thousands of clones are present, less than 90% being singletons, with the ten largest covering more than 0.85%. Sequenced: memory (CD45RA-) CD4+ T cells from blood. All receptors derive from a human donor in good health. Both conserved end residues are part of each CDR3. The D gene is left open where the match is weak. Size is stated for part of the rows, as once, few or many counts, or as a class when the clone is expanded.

cdr3_aa: CASSLGTAVAAFF
cdr3_nt: TGTGCCAGCAGCCTCGGGACAGCCGTTGCGGCTTTCTTT
v_call: TRBV7-8
d_call: TRBD1
clone_size: NA
j_call: TRBJ1-1

cdr3_aa: CASSLGYFGTRTYEQYF
cdr3_nt: TGTGCCAGCAGTTTAGGGTACTTCGGGACTAGGACCTACGAGCAGTACTTC
v_call: TRBV28
d_call: TRBD2
clone_size: NA
j_call: TRBJ2-7

cdr3_aa: CASSLDRANYGYTF
cdr3_nt: TGTGCCAGCAGCTTGGACAGAGCTAACTATGGCTACACCTTC
v_call: TRBV5-6
d_call: NA
clone_size: NA
j_call: TRBJ1-2

cdr3_aa: CASSVGGARETQYF
cdr3_nt: TGTGCCAGCAGCGTAGGAGGGGCGAGGGAGACCCAGTACTTC
v_call: TRBV9
d_call: NA
clone_size: NA
j_call: TRBJ2-5

cdr3_aa: CATSRDGLGNEKLFF
cdr3_nt: TGTGCCACCAGCAGAGACGGGTTGGGTAATGAAAAACTGTTTTTT
v_call: TRBV15
d_call: NA
clone_size: NA
j_call: TRBJ1-4

cdr3_aa: CASSLARAGTEAFF
cdr3_nt: TGTGCCAGCAGCTTAGCTAGGGCGGGGACTGAAGCTTTCTTT
v_call: TRBV7-2
d_call: NA
clone_size: NA
j_call: TRBJ1-1

cdr3_aa: CASRALAGGGTQYF
cdr3_nt: TGTGCCAGCAGGGCACTAGCGGGGGGCGGGACGCAGTATTTT
v_call: TRBV6-5
d_call: TRBD2
clone_size: NA
j_call: TRBJ2-3

cdr3_aa: CASSINPDRNEQFF
cdr3_nt: TGTGCCAGTAGTATCAATCCGGACAGGAATGAGCAGTTCTTC
v_call: TRBV19
d_call: TRBD1
clone_size: NA
j_call: TRBJ2-1

cdr3_aa: CAWRGWGLGEAFF
cdr3_nt: TGTGCCTGGCGGGGGTGGGGGCTCGGTGAAGCTTTCTTT
v_call: TRBV30
d_call: NA
clone_size: NA
j_call: TRBJ1-1

cdr3_aa: CASSDVLSYEQYF
cdr3_nt: TGTGCCAGCAGTGATGTGCTATCCTACGAGCAGTACTTC
v_call: TRBV2
d_call: NA
clone_size: few
j_call: TRBJ2-7

cdr3_aa: CASLLAENTDTQYF
cdr3_nt: TGCGCCAGCCTACTAGCGGAAAACACAGATACGCAGTATTTT
v_call: TRBV5-1
d_call: TRBD2
clone_size: few
j_call: TRBJ2-3

cdr3_aa: CASRSDRTGNDEQYF
cdr3_nt: TGTGCCAGCAGGTCGGACAGGACAGGGAATGACGAGCAGTACTTC
v_call: TRBV28
d_call: TRBD1
clone_size: NA
j_call: TRBJ2-7

cdr3_aa: CAIVPGQGAVGSGDQPQHF
cdr3_nt: TGTGCCATCGTCCCCGGACAGGGGGCCGTCGGATCCGGAGATCAGCCCCAGCATTTT
v_call: TRBV10-3
d_call: TRBD1
clone_size: NA
j_call: TRBJ1-5

cdr3_aa: CASSQAFGTGLVGTEAFF
cdr3_nt: TGCGCCAGCAGCCAAGCTTTCGGGACAGGGCTAGTTGGCACTGAAGCTTTCTTT
v_call: TRBV4-3
d_call: TRBD1
clone_size: NA
j_call: TRBJ1-1

cdr3_aa: CASSARPGVRGNTIYF
cdr3_nt: TGTGCCAGCAGCGCCCGGCCCGGTGTGAGGGGAAACACCATATATTTT
v_call: TRBV9
d_call: NA
clone_size: NA
j_call: TRBJ1-3

cdr3_aa: CASTLSPHKGGYTF
cdr3_nt: TGTGCCAGCACTTTAAGCCCCCACAAGGGTGGCTACACCTTC
v_call: TRBV6-5
d_call: NA
clone_size: NA
j_call: TRBJ1-2

cdr3_aa: CASGLKTSGATGELFF
cdr3_nt: TGCGCCAGCGGCTTGAAGACTAGCGGGGCCACCGGGGAGCTGTTTTTT
v_call: TRBV5-1
d_call: TRBD2
clone_size: NA
j_call: TRBJ2-2

cdr3_aa: CASSDVTYQPQHF
cdr3_nt: TGTGCCAGCAGTGATGTTACCTATCAGCCCCAGCATTTT
v_call: TRBV2
d_call: NA
clone_size: NA
j_call: TRBJ1-5

cdr3_aa: CASSQLTSGHNEQFF
cdr3_nt: TGCGCCAGCAGCCAACTGACTAGCGGCCACAATGAGCAGTTCTTC
v_call: TRBV4-1
d_call: TRBD2
clone_size: NA
j_call: TRBJ2-1

cdr3_aa: CASSYAGGNSYEQYF
cdr3_nt: TGTGCCAGCAGTTACGCAGGGGGCAACTCCTACGAGCAGTACTTC
v_call: TRBV6-5
d_call: TRBD1
clone_size: NA
j_call: TRBJ2-7

cdr3_aa: CASGLGRAAYNEQFF
cdr3_nt: TGTGCTAGTGGTTTGGGGAGGGCCGCGTACAATGAGCAGTTCTTC
v_call: TRBV12-5
d_call: NA
clone_size: NA
j_call: TRBJ2-1

cdr3_aa: CASSANNWGELFF
cdr3_nt: TGTGCCAGCAGCGCTAATAACTGGGGGGAGCTGTTTTTT
v_call: TRBV9
d_call: NA
clone_size: NA
j_call: TRBJ2-2

cdr3_aa: CASSLGAQYGYTF
cdr3_nt: TGTGCCAGCAGCTTAGGGGCACAGTATGGCTACACCTTC
v_call: TRBV7-9
d_call: NA
clone_size: NA
j_call: TRBJ1-2

cdr3_aa: CSARAGWAFF
cdr3_nt: TGCAGTGCTAGGGCGGGATGGGCTTTCTTT
v_call: TRBV20-1
d_call: NA
clone_size: NA
j_call: TRBJ1-1

cdr3_aa: CASSDPRSAGDTQYF
cdr3_nt: TGTGCCAGCAGCGACCCGAGGAGCGCGGGAGATACGCAGTATTTT
v_call: TRBV11-2
d_call: NA
clone_size: NA
j_call: TRBJ2-3

cdr3_aa: CASSLAGASTDTQYF
cdr3_nt: TGTGCCAGCAGCTTAGCGGGGGCTAGCACAGATACGCAGTATTTT
v_call: TRBV7-6
d_call: NA
clone_size: NA
j_call: TRBJ2-3

cdr3_aa: CASSDRAGNTIYF
cdr3_nt: TGTGCCAGCAGCGACAGGGCTGGAAACACCATATATTTT
v_call: TRBV9
d_call: NA
clone_size: NA
j_call: TRBJ1-3

cdr3_aa: CASSVVPGGGNNEQFF
cdr3_nt: TGTGCCAGCAGCGTAGTCCCCGGAGGGGGAAACAATGAGCAGTTCTTC
v_call: TRBV9
d_call: NA
clone_size: NA
j_call: TRBJ2-1

cdr3_aa: CASSLAPYRGRGNSPLHF
cdr3_nt: TGTGCCAGCAGCTTAGCGCCTTACAGGGGGAGAGGTAATTCACCCCTCCACTTT
v_call: TRBV7-2
d_call: TRBD1
clone_size: NA
j_call: TRBJ1-6

cdr3_aa: CASSQDSGDTIYF
cdr3_nt: TGTGCCAGCAGTCAGGACAGCGGGGACACCATATATTTT
v_call: TRBV6-5
d_call: NA
clone_size: NA
j_call: TRBJ1-3

cdr3_aa: CASSPWGKDSPLHF
cdr3_nt: TGTGCCAGCAGCCCTTGGGGCAAGGATTCACCCCTCCACTTT
v_call: TRBV9
d_call: NA
clone_size: NA
j_call: TRBJ1-6

cdr3_aa: CASGKAEGQGYNEQFF
cdr3_nt: TGTGCCAGCGGGAAAGCTGAGGGACAGGGATACAATGAGCAGTTCTTC
v_call: TRBV2
d_call: TRBD1
clone_size: NA
j_call: TRBJ2-1

cdr3_aa: CASSPGTSASEQYF
cdr3_nt: TGTGCCAGCAGTCCCGGGACTAGCGCCAGCGAGCAGTACTTC
v_call: TRBV25-1
d_call: TRBD2
clone_size: NA
j_call: TRBJ2-7

cdr3_aa: CASSTRIQGGNTEAFF
cdr3_nt: TGCGCCAGCAGTACACGTATTCAGGGAGGGAACACTGAAGCTTTCTTT
v_call: TRBV5-1
d_call: NA
clone_size: NA
j_call: TRBJ1-1

cdr3_aa: CASSYGQASSTDTQYF
cdr3_nt: TGTGCCAGCAGCTACGGCCAGGCATCTAGCACAGATACGCAGTATTTT
v_call: TRBV6-5
d_call: NA
clone_size: NA
j_call: TRBJ2-3

cdr3_aa: CASSVFDRPQGAFF
cdr3_nt: TGTGCCAGCAGCGTCTTTGACAGGCCCCAAGGAGCTTTCTTT
v_call: TRBV9
d_call: NA
clone_size: NA
j_call: TRBJ1-1

cdr3_aa: CASSLEASGRATNEQFF
cdr3_nt: TGTGCCAGCAGCTTAGAGGCTAGCGGGAGGGCGACGAATGAGCAGTTCTTC
v_call: TRBV7-2
d_call: TRBD2
clone_size: NA
j_call: TRBJ2-1

cdr3_aa: CASSDVAGGLNEQFF
cdr3_nt: TGTGCCAGCAGTGACGTAGCGGGGGGGCTCAATGAGCAGTTCTTC
v_call: TRBV2
d_call: TRBD2
clone_size: NA
j_call: TRBJ2-1

cdr3_aa: CASSLEGGVSYNEQFF
cdr3_nt: TGCGCCAGCAGCTTGGAGGGCGGGGTCTCCTACAATGAGCAGTTCTTC
v_call: TRBV5-1
d_call: NA
clone_size: NA
j_call: TRBJ2-1

cdr3_aa: CSVVWSRGETQYF
cdr3_nt: TGCAGCGTTGTGTGGTCCAGGGGCGAGACCCAGTACTTC
v_call: TRBV29-1
d_call: NA
clone_size: NA
j_call: TRBJ2-5

cdr3_aa: CASSPRLAGANTGELFF
cdr3_nt: TGTGCCAGCAGCCCACGACTAGCAGGCGCGAACACCGGGGAGCTGTTTTTT
v_call: TRBV11-2
d_call: TRBD2
clone_size: NA
j_call: TRBJ2-2

cdr3_aa: CARSFSLWDRAPYCGTPSRGTQYF
cdr3_nt: TGTGCCAGAAGCTTCTCCCTATGGGACAGGGCCCCCTATTGCGGGACTCCTTCCCGTGGGACCCAGTACTTC
v_call: TRBV5-3
d_call: TRBD1
clone_size: NA
j_call: TRBJ2-5

cdr3_aa: CASSPTGGETEKLFF
cdr3_nt: TGCGCCAGCAGCCCGACAGGGGGGGAGACTGAAAAACTGTTTTTT
v_call: TRBV5-1
d_call: TRBD1
clone_size: NA
j_call: TRBJ1-4

cdr3_aa: CASSPLRDFGELFF
cdr3_nt: TGTGCCAGCTCACCTCTGCGGGATTTCGGGGAGCTGTTTTTT
v_call: TRBV18
d_call: NA
clone_size: NA
j_call: TRBJ2-2

cdr3_aa: CASSTLGEQFF
cdr3_nt: TGTGCCAGTAGCACCCTGGGTGAGCAGTTCTTC
v_call: TRBV19
d_call: NA
clone_size: NA
j_call: TRBJ2-1

cdr3_aa: CASTLFRGTPTEAFF
cdr3_nt: TGTGCCAGCACCCTATTCCGAGGTACTCCCACTGAAGCTTTCTTT
v_call: TRBV6-1
d_call: NA
clone_size: NA
j_call: TRBJ1-1

cdr3_aa: CASSPFAAGASYEQYF
cdr3_nt: NA
v_call: TRBV18
d_call: NA
clone_size: NA
j_call: TRBJ2-7

cdr3_aa: CASSQESWGMAGELFF
cdr3_nt: TGCGCCAGCAGCCAAGAGTCGTGGGGAATGGCCGGGGAGCTGTTTTTT
v_call: TRBV4-3
d_call: NA
clone_size: NA
j_call: TRBJ2-2

cdr3_aa: CASSETRAGLGGYTF
cdr3_nt: TGTGCCAGCAGTGAAACTAGGGCGGGGTTAGGTGGCTACACCTTC
v_call: TRBV25-1
d_call: NA
clone_size: NA
j_call: TRBJ1-2

cdr3_aa: CASSPQQDRGNTIYF
cdr3_nt: TGTGCCAGCAGCCCTCAGCAGGACCGTGGAAACACCATATATTTT
v_call: TRBV9
d_call: NA
clone_size: NA
j_call: TRBJ1-3

cdr3_aa: CASRRDPSSPLFF
cdr3_nt: TGTGCCAGCCGCCGGGACCCAAGCTCGCCACTGTTTTTT
v_call: TRBV6-1
d_call: NA
clone_size: few
j_call: TRBJ1-4

cdr3_aa: CASSTPSWDRGKFYGYTF
cdr3_nt: TGTGCCAGCAGCACTCCCTCCTGGGACAGGGGAAAATTCTATGGCTACACCTTC
v_call: TRBV13
d_call: TRBD1
clone_size: NA
j_call: TRBJ1-2

cdr3_aa: CASAAGSYNEQFF
cdr3_nt: TGTGCCAGCGCGGCGGGGAGCTACAATGAGCAGTTCTTC
v_call: TRBV28
d_call: NA
clone_size: NA
j_call: TRBJ2-1

cdr3_aa: CASSFGTGDGYTF
cdr3_nt: TGTGCCAGCAGCTTCGGGACAGGGGACGGCTACACCTTC
v_call: TRBV7-9
d_call: TRBD1
clone_size: NA
j_call: TRBJ1-2